The entry that follows covers one T cell receptor beta chain sequence. As yet, its antigen is unknown. The source of the sample is a study of T cell responses to AZD1222 COVID-19 vaccine. About the research overall: Pooling was applied to second doses at about 4 or about 12 weeks.

Libraries were prepared by immunoSEQ multiplex PCR; TCRdb keeps only in-frame clonotypes and omits some of them. The table shows fewer than 200,000 clones, with 80% to 95% occurring only once. Whole-study findings and limits: Donors were chiefly white British, with a greater number of females, and clonal diversity was perhaps underestimated. The study found Spike-specific TCR breadth and depth rose after two AZD1222 doses.

CDR3 length: 16 amino acids. V gave up 1 base and J gave up 2 bases; unmatched junction bases: 4. CDR1 and CDR2 (germline): SGHTA, FQGNSA. This chain joins TRBV7-2 and TRBJ2-5, with 10 positions matching TRBD2. The sequencing here drew on peripheral blood, taken on day 0 of AZD1222 vaccination. The receptor's source is an adult in good health. In nucleotides, the CDR3 is TGTGCCAGCAGCTTAGTACCTAGCGGGGGACAAGAGACCCAGTACTTC. Translated: CASSLVPSGGQETQYF.